The 5 T cell receptor beta chains reported below all come from one sample, sequenced in a study of identical twins. TCRdb passed the 5' RACE reads through MiXCR, listing each CDR3 protein once. The table records roughly 1,500,000 distinct CDR3 sequences, less than 40% of them present only once. The specimen sequenced was cord blood. These receptors came from a newborn girl in good health.

The chain combines TRBV6-1 with TRBJ1-2; D might be TRBD1 (5 bases). The CDR3 contains 13 residues. Germline V lookup: CDR1 MNHNS, CDR2 SASEGT. V dropped 1 base and J dropped 9 bases, with 12 bases sitting between them. CDR3 protein: CASSEVIGGSYTF. DNA for the CDR3: TGTGCCAGCAGTGAAGTCATTGGGGGGAGCTACACCTTC.

The chain is built from TRBV12-3 or TRBV12-4 and TRBJ2-1; unclear D gene. The CDR3 spans 16 residues. With 4 bases removed from V and 4 bases from J, the gap between germline ends came to 17 bases. CDR3 in DNA: TGTGCCAGCAGTTCTAGTGAGAGACTTATATACAATGAGCAGTTCTTC. Residues: CASSSSERLIYNEQFF.

This rearrangement joins TRBV27 to TRBJ1-6, with D maybe TRBD1 (6 bases). Trimming took 6 bases from V and 7 from J, leaving 13 bases between them. The CDR3 totals 14 residues. Germline V gene sequence: CDR1 MNHEY, CDR2 SMNVEV (reference sequence). CDR3 in DNA: TGTGCCAGCAGACGGGACATACAAAATTCACCCCTCCACTTT. This sequence encodes CASRRDIQNSPLHF.

The rearrangement uses TRBV11-2 and TRBJ2-5, with TRBD1 matching 7 bases. This CDR3 has 16 amino acids. Germline V gene lookup returns CDR1 SGHAT and CDR2 FQNNGV. J was trimmed by 5 bases and V by 2 bases; bases with no gene match: 11. CDR3 protein: CASSLLGGQIAETQYF. In DNA, the CDR3 is TGTGCCAGCAGCTTACTAGGGGGACAGATAGCGGAGACCCAGTACTTC.

This clonotype has just a few counts. This sequence joins TRBV27 and TRBJ2-5; the D is unclear. Germline values: CDR1 MNHEY, CDR2 SMNVEV (reference sequence). The CDR3 runs to 13 residues. V was cut by 3 bases and J by 4 bases, with 9 bases left in between. The CDR3 DNA reads TGTGCCAGCAGTTTTTTGGGCTCAGAGACCCAGTACTTC. Amino acids: CASSFLGSETQYF.